This T cell receptor (beta chain) is drawn from a study of lymphopenia after photon versus proton radiotherapy. Findings and caveats of the study: Post-nadir TCR diversity decline inversely tracked overall survival among those who died. Proton therapy kept repertoires fairly stable, unlike photons, which gained effector/memory cells. Authors raise, but do not show, better survival with proton therapy. After the lymphocyte nadir, photon-treated repertoires showed oligoclonal expansion, especially of CD8+ Temra cells.

The germline CDR1 and CDR2 sequences are SGHVS and FQNEAQ. The CDR3 loop spans 13 amino acids. Germline trimming cut 5 bases from V and 4 bases from J; bases unmatched to any gene: 4. On this clone itself: Its antigen is undetermined.

Profiled with immunoSEQ multiplex PCR; TCRdb holds only in-frame clones, not every one. Of tens of thousands of clones in the sample, more than 70% were seen once. The sequence came from a woman in her 70s with pancreatic cancer. Some clones in this sample may be carry-over from other donors' samples. V is TRBV7-8 and J is TRBJ1-2, with 7 bases aligning to TRBD1. The specimen comprised peripheral blood, sampled from a patient treated with proton-based radiotherapy. The CDR3 coding sequence is TGTGCCAGCAGCCCGGACAGGAGCTATGGCTACACCTTC. Its translation is CASSPDRSYGYTF. Variable domain in full (rest from reference TRBV7-8 and TRBJ1-2): GAGVSQSPRYKVAKRGQDVALRCDPISGHVSLFWYQQALGQGPEFLTYFQNEAQLDKSGLPSDRFFAERPEGSVSTLKIQRTQQEDSAVYLCASSPDRSYGYTFGSGTRLTVV.